Below are 5 T cell receptor beta chains sequenced from a single sample in a study of T cell responses to AZD1222 COVID-19 vaccine. The table came from immunoSEQ multiplex PCR; TCRdb's copy has only in-frame clones and leaves some out. Of around 120,000 clones detected, 80% to 95% appear once; the ten largest clones hold roughly 1.2%. Sequenced material: peripheral blood, taken on day 0 of AZD1222 vaccination. The receptors originated from an adult in good health.

Remarks on this clone: In the same sample, other DNA sequences code for this CDR3. V gene TRBV3-1 (or the pseudogene TRBV3-2) combines with J gene TRBJ2-2, with a tentative D call TRBD2 (6 bases). Germline assignment: CDR1 LGHDT and CDR2 YNNKEL (reference sequence). The CDR3 loop spans 14 amino acids. Trimming stripped 1 base from V and 5 bases from J, with 8 bases between. The CDR3 reads CASSQGGGTGELFF. The CDR3 DNA follows: TGTGCCAGCAGCCAAGGTGGGGGGACCGGGGAGCTGTTTTTT.

J is TRBJ1-4 and V is TRBV29-1; D perhaps matches TRBD1 (5 bases). The V end lost 7 bases, the J end lost 0 bases, and 12 bases lay between the germline ends. This CDR3 comprises 14 residues. Germline values: CDR1 SQVTM, CDR2 ANQGSEA. CDR3 residues: CSARDRATNEKLFF. DNA for the CDR3: TGCAGCGCCCGGGACCGAGCAACTAATGAAAAACTGTTTTTT.

The gene calls are TRBV21-1 and TRBJ2-3; TRBD1, the table's D call, was not compared with the DNA. TRBV21-1 is reported as a pseudogene. This CDR3 region has 16 residues. CDR3 bases: TGTGCCAGCAGCAGATCGACAGGGGACGACACAGATACGCAGTATTTT. Its protein is CASSRSTGDDTDTQYF.

V is TRBV19 and J is TRBJ1-1, with a tentative D call TRBD1 (5 bases). This CDR3 spans 14 amino acids. V was clipped by 3 bases and J by 5 bases, with 13 bases between them. Germline V lookup: CDR1 LNHDA, CDR2 SQIVND (reference sequence). This CDR3 reads CASSILGARTEAFF. Here the CDR3 DNA reads TGTGCCAGTAGTATCTTAGGGGCACGGACTGAAGCTTTCTTT.

In this sample, this clone turned up once. The same CDR3 can be traced to other DNA sequences in this sample. The chain combines TRBV7-2 with TRBJ2-3, with D possibly being TRBD1 (6 bases). V lost 1 base, J lost 0 bases, and 8 bases lay in between. The CDR3 consists of 15 residues. Germline CDR1 is SGHTA and CDR2 is FQGNSA. The CDR3 reads CASSLGGHSTDTQYF. The CDR3 nucleotides are TGTGCCAGCAGCTTAGGGGGGCATAGCACAGATACGCAGTATTTT. Filled out from reference TRBV7-2 and TRBJ2-3, the complete variable domain reads GAGVSQSPSNKVTEKGKDVELRCDPISGHTALYWYRQSLGQGLEFLIYFQGNSAPDKSGLPSDRFSAERTGGSVSTLTIQRTQQEDSAVYLCASSLGGHSTDTQYFGPGTRLTVL.